This is a list of T cell receptor beta chains from one sample in a study of blood T cell repertoires in COVID-19. Produced via immunoSEQ multiplex PCR; TCRdb's table is partial and in-frame only. This repertoire shows about 330,000 clones, over 70% found once; its top ten account for over 4.5%. Sequencing was done on a sample of PBMCs or T cells enriched from blood (not recorded which). These receptors originate from a man younger than 45 who had recovered from COVID-19. Each CDR3 is given with its conserved first and last residue. The D gene is left open where the match is weak. Clone size is given for some rows only: seen once, a few or many times, or a class if the clone is expanded.

v_gene,abundance,d_gene,j_gene,CDR3nt,CDR3aa
TRBV23-1,.,TRBD1,TRBJ1-1,TGCGCCAGCAGTCGAGGAGACAGGGGCTACCTTAGAAACACTGAAGCTTTCTTT,CASSRGDRGYLRNTEAFF
TRBV7-9,.,TRBD1,TRBJ2-3,TGTGCCAGCAGCTTAGGGACAGGGGCGCAGTATTTT,CASSLGTGAQYF
TRBV28,.,TRBD1,TRBJ1-6,TGTGCCAGCAGCCTCCCGGACAGGGGCCTGGGTGGGGCCTATAATTCACCCCTCCACTTT,CASSLPDRGLGGAYNSPLHF
TRBV3-1/TRBV3-2,few,TRBD1,TRBJ1-2,TGTGCCAGCAGCCCGGACAGGGGGATGCTTCGTGGCTACACCTTC,CASSPDRGMLRGYTF
TRBV9,.,.,TRBJ2-5,TGTGCCAGCAGCGTTTTTCCGTACCAAGAGACCCAGTACTTC,CASSVFPYQETQYF
TRBV5-5,.,TRBD2,TRBJ2-5,TGTGCCAGCAGCTTGGGGGGAGGGGTCCAAGAGACCCAGTACTTC,CASSLGGGVQETQYF
TRBV13,.,.,TRBJ2-7,TGTGCCAGCAGACAGGGCCTGGACCCCGAGCAGTACTTC,CASRQGLDPEQYF
TRBV19,.,.,TRBJ2-4,TGTGCCAGTAGTATAGGGTGGAGGGGGCTTCAGTACTTC,CASSIGWRGLQYF
TRBV4-1,.,TRBD1,TRBJ1-4,TGCGCCAGCAGCCAGAGAGAGACAGGGGTACTGTTTTTT,CASSQRETGVLFF
TRBV18,once,.,TRBJ1-4,TGTGCCAGCTCACCAGGGGCGCATGAAAAACTGTTTTTT,CASSPGAHEKLFF
TRBV2,.,.,TRBJ2-3,TGTGCCAGCAAGGTAACGGGGGGCACAGATACGCAGTATTTT,CASKVTGGTDTQYF
TRBV7-9,.,TRBD2,TRBJ2-5,TGTGCCAGCAGACTAGCGGGGGCCCTAGGGGAGCAAGAGACCCAGTACTTC,CASRLAGALGEQETQYF
TRBV29-1,.,.,TRBJ2-7,TGCAGCGTTGAAAGTGCGGATTTCTACGAGCAGTACTTC,CSVESADFYEQYF
TRBV11-3,.,TRBD2,TRBJ2-5,TGTGCCAGCAGCTTAGATTCGGCGGGAGGGGAGACCCAGTACTTC,CASSLDSAGGETQYF
TRBV27,few,.,TRBJ2-3,TGTGCCAGCAGTCCACGGACAGCTTTCACAGATACGCAGTATTTT,CASSPRTAFTDTQYF
TRBV3-1/TRBV3-2,.,.,TRBJ2-7,TGTGCCAGCAGCCACCGACAGTCCTACGAGCAGTACTTC,CASSHRQSYEQYF
TRBV9,.,.,TRBJ1-6,TGTGCCAGCAGCGTAGGGGGCAACTCCTATAATTCACCCCTCCACTTT,CASSVGGNSYNSPLHF
TRBV5-1,.,.,TRBJ2-1,TGCGCCAGCAGCCCCCGAACGGGAGCGCTGGCATATGAGCAGTTCTTC,CASSPRTGALAYEQFF
TRBV9,.,.,TRBJ1-3,TGTGCCAGCAGCGTGGCCGGCTCGCGGGCCTCTGGAAACACCATATATTTT,CASSVAGSRASGNTIYF
TRBV7-2,.,TRBD1,TRBJ2-7,TGTGCCAGCAGCTTAGCTGGACAGGGGATGGGCTACGAGCAGTACTTC,CASSLAGQGMGYEQYF
TRBV18,.,TRBD1,TRBJ2-7,TGTGCCAGCTCATTCGGGACAGGGGCGTTCTACGAGCAGTACTTC,CASSFGTGAFYEQYF
TRBV6-5,.,TRBD1,TRBJ1-5,TGTGCCAGCAGCTTGAGGGGGCGACAGCCCCAGCATTTT,CASSLRGRQPQHF